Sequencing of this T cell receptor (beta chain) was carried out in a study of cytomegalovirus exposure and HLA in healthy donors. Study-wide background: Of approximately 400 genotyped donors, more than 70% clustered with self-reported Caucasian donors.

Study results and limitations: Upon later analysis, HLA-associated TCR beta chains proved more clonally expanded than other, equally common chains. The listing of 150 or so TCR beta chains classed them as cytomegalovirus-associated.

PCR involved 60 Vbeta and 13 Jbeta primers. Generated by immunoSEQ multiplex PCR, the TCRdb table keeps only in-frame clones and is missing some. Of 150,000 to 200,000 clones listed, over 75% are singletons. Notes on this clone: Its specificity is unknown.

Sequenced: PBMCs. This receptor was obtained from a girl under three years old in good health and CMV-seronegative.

The CDR3 DNA sequence: TGTGCCAGCACCAGCCGCGGGAGCGGGGAGCTGTTTTTT. It is translated as CASTSRGSGELFF. The chain is built from TRBV5-4 and TRBJ2-2, with 7 bases identical to TRBD2. V lost 6 bases and J lost 7; bases outside the gene matches: 6. In germline, CDR1 is SGHNT, CDR2 YYREEE (reference sequence). CDR3 length equals 13 residues.